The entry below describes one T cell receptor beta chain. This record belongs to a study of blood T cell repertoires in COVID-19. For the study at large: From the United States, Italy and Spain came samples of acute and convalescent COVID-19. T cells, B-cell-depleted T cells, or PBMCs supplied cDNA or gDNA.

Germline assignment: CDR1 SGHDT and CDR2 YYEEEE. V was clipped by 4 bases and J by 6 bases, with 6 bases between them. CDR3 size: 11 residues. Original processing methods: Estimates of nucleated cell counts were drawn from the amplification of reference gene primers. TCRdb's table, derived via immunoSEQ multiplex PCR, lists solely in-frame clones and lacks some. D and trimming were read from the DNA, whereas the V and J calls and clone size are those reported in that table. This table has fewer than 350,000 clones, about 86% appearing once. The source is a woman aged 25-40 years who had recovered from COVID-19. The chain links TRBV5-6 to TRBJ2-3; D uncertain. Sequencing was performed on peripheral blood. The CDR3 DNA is TGTGCCAGCAGCCGTTCCGATACGCAGTATTTT. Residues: CASSRSDTQYF.